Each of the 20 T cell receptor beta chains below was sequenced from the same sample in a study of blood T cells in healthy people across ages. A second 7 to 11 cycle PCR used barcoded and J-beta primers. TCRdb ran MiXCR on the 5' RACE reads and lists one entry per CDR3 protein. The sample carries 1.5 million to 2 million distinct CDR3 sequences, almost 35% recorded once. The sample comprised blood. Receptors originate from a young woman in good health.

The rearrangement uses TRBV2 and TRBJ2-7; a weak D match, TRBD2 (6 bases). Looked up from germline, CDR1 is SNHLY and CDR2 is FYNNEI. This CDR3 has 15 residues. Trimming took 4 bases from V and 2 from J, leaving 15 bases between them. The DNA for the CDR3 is TGTGCCAGCAGTGGGGAGGACTTCGGGACCTACGAGCAGTACTTC. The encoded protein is CASSGEDFGTYEQYF.

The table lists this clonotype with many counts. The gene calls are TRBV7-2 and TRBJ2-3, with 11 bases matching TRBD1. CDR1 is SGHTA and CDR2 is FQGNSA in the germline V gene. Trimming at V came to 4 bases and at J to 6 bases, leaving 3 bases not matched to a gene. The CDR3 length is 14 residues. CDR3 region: CASSSGTGGDTQYF. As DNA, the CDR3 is TGTGCCAGCAGCTCCGGGACAGGGGGGGATACGCAGTATTTT. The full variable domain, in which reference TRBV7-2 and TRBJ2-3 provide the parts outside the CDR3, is GAGVSQSPSNKVTEKGKDVELRCDPISGHTALYWYRQSLGQGLEFLIYFQGNSAPDKSGLPSDRFSAERTGGSVSTLTIQRTQQEDSAVYLCASSSGTGGDTQYFGPGTRLTVL.

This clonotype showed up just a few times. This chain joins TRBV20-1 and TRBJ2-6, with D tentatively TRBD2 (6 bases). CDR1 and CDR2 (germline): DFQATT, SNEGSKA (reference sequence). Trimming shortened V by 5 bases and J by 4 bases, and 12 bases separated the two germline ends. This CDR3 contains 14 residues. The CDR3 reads CSAGRPEGANVLTF. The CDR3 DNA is TGCAGTGCTGGGAGGCCAGAGGGGGCCAACGTCCTGACTTTC.

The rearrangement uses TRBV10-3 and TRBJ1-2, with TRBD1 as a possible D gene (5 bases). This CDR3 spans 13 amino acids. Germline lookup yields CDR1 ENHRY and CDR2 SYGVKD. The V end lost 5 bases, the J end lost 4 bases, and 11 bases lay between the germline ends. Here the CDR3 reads CAISMDTGYGYTF. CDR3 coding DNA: TGTGCCATCAGTATGGACACAGGCTATGGCTACACCTTC.

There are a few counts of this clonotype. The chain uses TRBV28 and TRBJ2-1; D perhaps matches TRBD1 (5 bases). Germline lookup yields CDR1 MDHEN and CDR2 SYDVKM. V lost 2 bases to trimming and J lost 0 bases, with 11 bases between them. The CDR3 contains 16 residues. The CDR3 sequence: CASSLASRGSYNEQFF. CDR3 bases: TGTGCCAGCAGTTTAGCTTCTAGGGGCTCCTACAATGAGCAGTTCTTC.

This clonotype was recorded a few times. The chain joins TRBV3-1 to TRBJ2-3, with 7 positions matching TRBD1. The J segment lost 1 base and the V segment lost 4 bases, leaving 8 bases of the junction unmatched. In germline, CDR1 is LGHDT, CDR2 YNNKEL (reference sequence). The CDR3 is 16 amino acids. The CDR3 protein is CASSPSTGSRTDTQYF. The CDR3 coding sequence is TGTGCCAGCAGCCCGTCGACAGGGAGCCGCACAGATACGCAGTATTTT.

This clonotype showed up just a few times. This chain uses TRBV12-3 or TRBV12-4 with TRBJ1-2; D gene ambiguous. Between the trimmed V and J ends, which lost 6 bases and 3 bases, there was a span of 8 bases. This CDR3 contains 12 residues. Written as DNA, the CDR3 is TGTGCCAGCAGACCCGGTTACTATGGCTACACCTTC. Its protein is CASRPGYYGYTF.

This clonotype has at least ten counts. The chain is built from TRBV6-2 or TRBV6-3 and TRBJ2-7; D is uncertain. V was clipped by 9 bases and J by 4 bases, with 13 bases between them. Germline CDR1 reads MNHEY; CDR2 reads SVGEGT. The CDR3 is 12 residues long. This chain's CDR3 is CASRRLDYEQYF. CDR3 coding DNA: TGTGCCAGTCGTCGACTGGATTACGAGCAGTACTTC.

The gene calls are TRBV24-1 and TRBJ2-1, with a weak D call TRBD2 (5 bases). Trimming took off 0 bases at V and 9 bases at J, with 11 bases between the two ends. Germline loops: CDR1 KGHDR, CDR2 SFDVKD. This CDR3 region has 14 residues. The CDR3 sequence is CATSDLDYRGEQFF. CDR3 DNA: TGTGCCACCAGTGATTTGGACTACCGGGGTGAGCAGTTCTTC.

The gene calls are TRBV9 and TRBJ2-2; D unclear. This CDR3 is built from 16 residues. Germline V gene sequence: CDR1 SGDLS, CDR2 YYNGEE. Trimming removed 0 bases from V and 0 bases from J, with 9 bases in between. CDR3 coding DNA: TGTGCCAGCAGCGTAGGTGTAGGCTCGAACACCGGGGAGCTGTTTTTT. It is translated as CASSVGVGSNTGELFF.

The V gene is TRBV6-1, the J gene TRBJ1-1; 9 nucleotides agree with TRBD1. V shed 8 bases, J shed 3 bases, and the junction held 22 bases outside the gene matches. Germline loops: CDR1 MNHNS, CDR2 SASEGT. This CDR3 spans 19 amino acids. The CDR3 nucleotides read TGTGCCAGCTACTTGTGGGACAGGGCGGTTTTGCGGAGTGACACTGAAGCTTTCTTT. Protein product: CASYLWDRAVLRSDTEAFF.

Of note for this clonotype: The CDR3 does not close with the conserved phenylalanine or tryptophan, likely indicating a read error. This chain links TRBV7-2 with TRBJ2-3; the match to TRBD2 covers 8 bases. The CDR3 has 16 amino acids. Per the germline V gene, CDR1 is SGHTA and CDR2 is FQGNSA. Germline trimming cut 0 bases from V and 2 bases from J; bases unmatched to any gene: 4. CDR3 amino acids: CASSLALAGSTDTQYI. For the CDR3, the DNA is TGTGCCAGCAGCTTAGCCCTAGCGGGCTCCACAGATACGCAGTATATT.

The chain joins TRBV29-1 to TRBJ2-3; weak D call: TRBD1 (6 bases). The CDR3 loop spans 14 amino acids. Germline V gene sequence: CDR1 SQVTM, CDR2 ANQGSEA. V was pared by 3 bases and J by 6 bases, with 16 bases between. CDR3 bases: TGCAGCGTTGACGGACAGATGGGGACGGATACGCAGTATTTT. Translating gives CSVDGQMGTDTQYF.

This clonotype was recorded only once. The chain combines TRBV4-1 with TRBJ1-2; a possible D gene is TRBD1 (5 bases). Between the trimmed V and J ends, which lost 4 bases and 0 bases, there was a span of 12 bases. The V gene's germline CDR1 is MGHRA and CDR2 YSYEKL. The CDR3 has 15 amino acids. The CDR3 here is CASSRPQDPNYGYTF. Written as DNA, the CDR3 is TGCGCCAGCAGCCGCCCACAGGACCCTAACTATGGCTACACCTTC.

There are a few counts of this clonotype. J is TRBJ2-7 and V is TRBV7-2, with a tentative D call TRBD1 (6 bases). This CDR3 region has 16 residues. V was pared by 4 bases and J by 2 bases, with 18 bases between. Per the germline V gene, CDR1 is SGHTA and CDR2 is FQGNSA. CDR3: CASSSQQGYLPYEQYF. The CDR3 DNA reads TGTGCCAGCAGCTCACAACAGGGATACCTCCCCTACGAGCAGTACTTC.

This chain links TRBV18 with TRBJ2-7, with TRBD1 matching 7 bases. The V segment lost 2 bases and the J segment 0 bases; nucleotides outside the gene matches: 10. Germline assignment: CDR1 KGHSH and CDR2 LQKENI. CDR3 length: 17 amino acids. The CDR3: CASSPSAGQAYSYEQYF. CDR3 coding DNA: TGTGCCAGCTCACCAAGCGCAGGACAGGCTTACTCCTACGAGCAGTACTTC.

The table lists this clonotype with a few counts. The DNA of the CDR3 is TGTGCCAGCAGCCCTGGGACAGGGAGGGACTATGGCTACACCTTC. This gives the protein CASSPGTGRDYGYTF. This chain connects TRBV7-6 to TRBJ1-2; 9 nucleotides line up with TRBD1. The trim removed 5 bases at V and 3 bases at J, leaving 7 bases unmatched. The CDR3 is made up of 15 amino acids. Germline V lookup: CDR1 SGHVS, CDR2 FNYEAQ. Variable domain in full (rest from reference TRBV7-6 and TRBJ1-2): GAGVSQSPRYKVTKRGQDVALRCDPISGHVSLYWYRQALGQGPEFLTYFNYEAQQDKSGLPNDRFSAERPEGSISTLTIQRTEQRDSAMYRCASSPGTGRDYGYTFGSGTRLTVV.

The chain's CDR3 is CASSGGGLTDTQYF. The CDR3 nucleotides read TGTGCCAGCAGTGGGGGGGGGTTAACAGATACGCAGTATTTT. The chain combines TRBV28 with TRBJ2-3; 7 bases align to TRBD2. The V gene end was trimmed by 5 bases and the J gene end by 3 bases; junction bases not matched to a gene: 5. CDR1 MDHEN and CDR2 SYDVKM come from the germline V gene. CDR3 size: 14 residues.

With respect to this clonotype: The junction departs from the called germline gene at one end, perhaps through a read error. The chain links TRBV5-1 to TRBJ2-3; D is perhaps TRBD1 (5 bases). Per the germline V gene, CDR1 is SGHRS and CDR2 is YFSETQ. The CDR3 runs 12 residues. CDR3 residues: CVSSLGVDTQYF. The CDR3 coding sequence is TGCGTCAGCAGCTTAGGGGTGGATACGCAGTATTTT.

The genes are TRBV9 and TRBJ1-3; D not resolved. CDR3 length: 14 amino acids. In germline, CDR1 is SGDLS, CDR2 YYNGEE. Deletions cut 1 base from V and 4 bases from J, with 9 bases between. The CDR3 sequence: CASSVMGIGNTIYF. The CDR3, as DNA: TGTGCCAGCAGCGTAATGGGGATAGGAAACACCATATATTTT.